This T cell receptor beta chain was retrieved from a study of T cell responses to AZD1222 COVID-19 vaccine. Whole-study results and caveats: Receipt of two AZD1222 doses was followed by a rise in Spike-specific TCR breadth and depth.

As concerns this clone: Antigen unknown.

The V segment lost 2 bases and the J segment 5 bases; nucleotides outside the gene matches: 10. Germline-derived CDR1 and CDR2 are MNHEY and SVGEGT. CDR3 length: 16 residues. Data came from immunoSEQ multiplex PCR; TCRdb stores just in-frame clones and leaves some out. The data show roughly 60,000 clones, 70% to 80% seen once. Specimen: peripheral blood, collected 28 days after the second AZD1222 dose. This chain uses TRBV6-2 or TRBV6-3 with TRBJ2-5; 8 nucleotides align to TRBD2. The TCR was taken from an adult who received the AZD1222 COVID-19 vaccine. CDR3 in amino acids: CASSYTGQGLVETQYF. CDR3 nucleotide sequence: TGTGCCAGCAGTTACACGGGTCAGGGACTAGTCGAGACCCAGTACTTC.